This TCR beta chain was documented in a study of regulatory T cells in long-lasting Graves disease (dated by TCRdb to about 2021). Context from the whole study: In the newly diagnosed Graves' disease group, patients had been taking antithyroid drugs for less than 3 months. Patients with persistent Graves' disease were compared with patients with newly diagnosed Graves' disease using TCR sequencing and RNA sequencing of peripheral blood. A total of about 33 samples underwent TCR sequencing, from about 13 patients with persistent Graves' disease and around 20 patients with newly diagnosed Graves' disease. The study was conducted in China and was registered as a clinical trial.

Overall results and qualifications from the work: A larger number of public clonotypes was shared among persistent patients (around 2,500) than among newly diagnosed patients (around 890). Peripheral blood alone was examined, since thyroid tissue, which constituted the primary lesion, could not be accessed. TRBV28, TRBJ1-2 and TRBJ2-5 were preferentially used in persistent disease, while TRBV20-1 and TRBJ2-1 were favored in newly diagnosed disease. Compared with newly diagnosed patients, persistent Graves' disease patients had lower TCR Shannon entropy and fewer highly expanded clones, which suggests clonal expansion. The authors acknowledged the small sample size as a limitation that may reduce accuracy. Sequencing and analysis were limited to the TCR beta chain.

Explained via the paper, the time point label denotes: newly diagnosed GD, antithyroid drugs for less than 3 months. RNA was extracted from PBMCs in TRIzol for both TCR sequencing and RNA sequencing. Graves' disease was diagnosed according to American Thyroid Association guidelines. Recruitment of patients was carried out at an endocrinology department in Xi'an, China. Each patient gave approximately 10 milliliters of peripheral blood, collected in an EDTA anticoagulant tube. Ficoll Paque Plus density gradient separation was used to isolate PBMCs, and no further T cell sorting was performed. RNA quality was checked with an Agilent 2100 Bioanalyzer and agarose gel, and concentration with a NanoDrop 2000. V has 4 bases trimmed and J has 6 bases trimmed; junction bases matching no gene number 3. Reading from cysteine to phenylalanine, the CDR3 counts 15 amino acids. Only the CDR3 DNA is retained, 45 bases long and in frame from the first base. As encoded in the germline V gene (reference sequence), CDR1 is SGHNT while CDR2 is YYREEE.

To prepare the library, multiplex PCR was applied. TCRdb records Illumina HiSeq 4000 as the sequencer. To build TCR beta libraries, CDR3 regions were amplified by Arm-PCR using iRepertoire HTBI primers. PCR products were gel purified before sequencing. On the authors' methods: Across samples, about 64 TRBV and 13 to 15 TRBJ segments were identified and used for gene usage analysis of CDR3 amino acid clonotypes. COPE and FqMerger were used to merge filtered high-quality paired reads into contigs. BLAST was used to align contigs to IMGT TRBV, TRBD and TRBJ reference genes, and CDR3 was defined according to IMGT. Any clonotype with a frequency above 0.1% was classified as a highly expanded clone. Repertoire diversity was measured by Shannon entropy, and V-J evenness by the Gini coefficient. A clonotype found in more than one individual was treated as public. In-frame beta chains were kept once TCRdb had trimmed the public reads at Q25 with fastp and called clones with MiXCR. Rows are combined by CDR3 protein, so each entry shows the most common genes and DNA. TCRdb's processing, not the authors' own work, is the source of the V and J calls. The sample table holds 500,000 or so distinct CDR3 sequences, of which approximately 14% were seen once. The ten biggest clones cover roughly a sixth of the sample.

This clonotype was seen many times. The antigen it recognizes is unknown. No clone much larger than this one lies a single base away; base qualities are absent. These data were also filed under a second study, of T cells in Graves' hyperthyroidism and ophthalmopathy. The second source states: Stable Graves' hyperthyroidism was defined as the absence of progression to ophthalmopathy over 18 months of follow-up. Hyperthyroidism patients were newly diagnosed, with disease duration under 2 months, and aged 18 to 65 years. Exclusion was applied to patients with uncontrolled infections, other autoimmune diseases, pregnancy or lactation. Diagnoses were based on clinical symptoms, serum thyroxine and TRAb, thyroid ultrasound and orbital computed tomography. The first round of RT-PCR for the TCR CDR3 was performed with the HTBI primer set and the Qiagen OneStep RT-PCR kit. Blood samples also contained most of the expanded thyroid clonotypes (frequency above 0.001), which suggests that blood repertoires may reflect thyroid immune responses. Ophthalmopathy was separated from stable hyperthyroidism by a 13 V-J signature model, with approximately 86% sensitivity and approximately 81% specificity obtained in cross-validation and 80%/75% obtained in testing. During validation, the model predicted progression to ophthalmopathy a median of roughly 7.1 months ahead of onset, with almost 71% sensitivity and under 85% specificity. TCR V-J signatures able to tell the groups apart were searched for in a discovery cohort of around 95 patients, of whom under 45 had Graves' ophthalmopathy and about 55 had stable Graves' hyperthyroidism. Prospective prediction of ophthalmopathy was tested in an independent validation cohort consisting of 18 hyperthyroidism patients and over 15 patients who later progressed to ophthalmopathy. For training and testing, the roughly 97 patients in the discovery cohort were randomly divided in a 7:3 ratio. Thyroid tissue and blood T-cell repertoires from roughly 6 Graves' hyperthyroidism patients were also compared in the study. Following sampling, methimazole starting at 30 mg daily was given to hyperthyroidism patients, and high-dose intravenous methylprednisolone was given to ophthalmopathy patients. Libraries were constructed in a second round of multiplex PCR, after which size selection and purification were performed. The libraries were sequenced on an Illumina HiSeq2000 using paired-end 100 bp reads. SOAPnuke was used to process the raw data, removing reads that contained adapters or uncalled bases, had a mean Phred below 15, or lacked an exact match to the constant primer or identifier. High-quality paired reads were merged with COPE v1.2.5, and unique nucleotide sequences were defined as clonotypes. MiTCR v1.1 was used to align clonotypes to the IMGT TRBV, TRBD and TRBJ reference segments. The analysis was restricted to V-J combinations with a frequency above 0.0001, which together covered about 99% of the repertoires. The TCS score was defined as the ratio of F50 (clonal expansion) to E x V (chaos), calculated using BLOSUM62-based TCRdist between CDR3 peptides within each V-J. Welch's t-statistics and random forest reduced several hundred V-J features to roughly 13, which were used in a naive Bayes classifier (R e1071). Sample size was not statistically predetermined, and investigators were not blinded to group allocation. TCR Vbeta CDR3 sequencing of around 130 peripheral blood samples (more than 40 ophthalmopathy, 75 hyperthyroidism and some 17 progressor patients) is reported in the paper.

This specimen was peripheral blood mononuclear cells (PBMCs), taken at new diagnosis, from a patient treated with antithyroid drugs. The TCR sequence derives from a woman aged 45-65 years with Graves disease. Donor details come from another sample of the same person, matched by shared clones. The chain was built from TRBV5-4 and TRBJ2-1; a stretch of 14 junction bases matches TRBD2. CDR3 protein: CASSVGLAGGNEQFF. At the DNA level, the sequence is TGTGCCAGCAGCGTCGGACTAGCGGGAGGCAATGAGCAGTTCTTC.